These 22 T cell receptor beta chains were all obtained from the same sample, sequenced in a study of shared clonotypes between healthy human individuals (dated by TCRdb to the early 2020s). The library was obtained by the immunoSEQ multiplex PCR assay. TCRdb carries this immuneACCESS record with in-frame sequences only. Its versions omit some clonotypes, under half of them owing to an unresolved V gene in the studies checked, with the rest unexplained. The table for this sample lists 2 million or so clones; roughly 94% of them were counted only once. Under 0.15% of the sample is taken by the ten largest. Sequenced material: naive CD4+ T cells sorted from blood. The sample's cell subset or site label, decoded: CD45RA+ positively selected. The receptors originated from a man aged 18 to 35 in good health.

V is TRBV6-5 and J is TRBJ2-1, with D perhaps matching TRBD2 (6 bases). The V end was cut by 6 bases, the J end by 7 bases, with 10 bases between. CDR1 MNHEY and CDR2 SVGAGI come from the germline V gene. The CDR3 extends over 12 amino acids. This chain's CDR3 is CASRDYANEQFF. The CDR3, as DNA: TGTGCCAGCAGGGACTACGCAAATGAGCAGTTCTTC.

This chain's CDR3 is CASSLASALGNQPQHF. Here the CDR3 DNA reads TGTGCCAGCAGCTTAGCCAGCGCCCTGGGCAATCAGCCCCAGCATTTT. The rearrangement links TRBV7-2 to TRBJ1-5; no definite D call. V was pared by 0 bases and J by 2 bases, with 11 bases between. The CDR3 consists of 16 residues. From germline, CDR1 is SGHTA and CDR2 FQGNSA. The entire variable domain, with the rest obtained from reference TRBV7-2 and TRBJ1-5, is as follows: GAGVSQSPSNKVTEKGKDVELRCDPISGHTALYWYRQSLGQGLEFLIYFQGNSAPDKSGLPSDRFSAERTGGSVSTLTIQRTQQEDSAVYLCASSLASALGNQPQHFGDGTRLSIL.

The chain combines TRBV19 with TRBJ1-6; D not resolved. Trimming removed 3 bases at V and 8 bases at J, with 17 bases between. CDR1 and CDR2 (germline): LNHDA, SQIVND (reference sequence). The CDR3 sequence is 16 residues long. The DNA for the CDR3 is TGTGCCAGTAGTATGCTAGTGGGTCAGGCCGATTCACCCCTCCACTTT. Amino acids: CASSMLVGQADSPLHF.

The chain combines TRBV7-9 with TRBJ2-2; 13 bases map to TRBD2. The V and J ends lost 1 base and 3 bases, in that order; junction bases with no gene match: 2. Germline CDR1 reads SEHNR; CDR2 reads FQNEAQ (reference sequence). This CDR3 spans 17 amino acids. The CDR3 protein is CASSLVGTSGDTGELFF. For the CDR3, the DNA is TGTGCCAGCAGCTTAGTTGGGACTAGCGGGGACACCGGGGAGCTGTTTTTT.

This clone occurred once. The chain employs TRBV2 and TRBJ1-2; D gene ambiguous. Germline V CDR1 and CDR2: SNHLY, FYNNEI. The CDR3 consists of 13 residues. V was pared by 6 bases and J by 8 bases, with 16 bases between. The DNA for the CDR3 is TGTGCCAGCAGGGTGGGCGTGGAAGGGGGCTACACCTTC. As protein: CASRVGVEGGYTF.

The chain uses TRBV7-8 and TRBJ2-7; 7 nucleotides line up with TRBD1. CDR1 and CDR2 from the germline V gene are SGHVS and FQNEAQ. Trimming at V came to 1 base and at J to 4 bases, leaving 7 bases not matched to a gene. This CDR3 contains 15 residues. CDR3 loop: CASSLVQGEYYEQYF. CDR3 DNA sequence: TGTGCCAGCAGCTTAGTGCAGGGGGAGTATTACGAGCAGTACTTC. The entire variable domain, with the rest obtained from reference TRBV7-8 and TRBJ2-7, is as follows: GAGVSQSPRYKVAKRGQDVALRCDPISGHVSLFWYQQALGQGPEFLTYFQNEAQLDKSGLPSDRFFAERPEGSVSTLKIQRTQQEDSAVYLCASSLVQGEYYEQYFGPGTRLTVT.

On this clone: The same CDR3 arises from other DNA sequences in this sample as well. V usage is TRBV2 and J usage is TRBJ1-5; no reliable D call. Between the trimmed V and J ends, which lost 6 bases and 0 bases, there was a span of 6 bases. The CDR3 runs to 13 residues. Per the germline V gene, CDR1 is SNHLY and CDR2 is FYNNEI. In DNA form, the CDR3 reads TGTGCCAGCAGAGAGAATAGCAATCAGCCCCAGCATTTT. It specifies CASRENSNQPQHF.

V gene TRBV19 combines with J gene TRBJ2-2, with D tentatively TRBD1 (5 bases). The V end was cut by 0 bases, the J end by 6 bases, with 5 bases between. Germline lookup yields CDR1 LNHDA and CDR2 SQIVND (reference sequence). The CDR3 runs 13 residues. The CDR3 sequence is CASSIDRAGELFF. The CDR3 region has the DNA TGTGCCAGTAGTATAGACAGGGCCGGGGAGCTGTTTTTT.

The table lists this clone with a count of one. At the DNA level, this CDR3 is encoded by other sequences in the same sample as well. The chain uses TRBV29-1 and TRBJ2-1; D may be TRBD2 (6 bases). The germline V gene encodes CDR1 SQVTM and CDR2 ANQGSEA. The CDR3 runs to 15 residues. V was shortened by 3 bases and J by 3 bases, with 15 bases between the two germline ends. CDR3 nucleotide sequence: TGCAGCGTTGAGGGCCTGACTAGTAACTACAATGAGCAGTTCTTC. It translates to CSVEGLTSNYNEQFF.

The chain employs TRBV7-2 and TRBJ2-5; 11 bases match TRBD2. V trimming: 1 base; J trimming: 1 base; junction bases outside the gene matches: 8. Germline loops: CDR1 SGHTA, CDR2 FQGNSA. The CDR3 runs 18 residues. This chain's CDR3 is CASSLGGLAVKIQETQYF. Written as DNA, the CDR3 is TGTGCCAGCAGCTTAGGGGGACTAGCGGTTAAGATCCAAGAGACCCAGTACTTC. The variable domain in full, completed from reference TRBV7-2 and TRBJ2-5, reads GAGVSQSPSNKVTEKGKDVELRCDPISGHTALYWYRQSLGQGLEFLIYFQGNSAPDKSGLPSDRFSAERTGGSVSTLTIQRTQQEDSAVYLCASSLGGLAVKIQETQYFGPGTRLLVL.

The V call is TRBV5-1, the J call TRBJ2-5; tentative D call: TRBD1 (5 bases). V gave up 0 bases and J gave up 0 bases, with 9 bases separating them. This CDR3 has 15 amino acids. The V gene's germline CDR1 is SGHRS and CDR2 YFSETQ. In DNA form, the CDR3 reads TGCGCCAGCAGCTTGGAGGGGCCTTACCAAGAGACCCAGTACTTC. Translating it yields CASSLEGPYQETQYF.

On this clone: The same CDR3 also results from other DNA sequences found in this sample. This chain links TRBV2 with TRBJ1-4; the D is unclear. Per the germline V gene, CDR1 is SNHLY and CDR2 is FYNNEI. CDR3 length equals 15 residues. V lost 6 bases and J lost 1, with 12 bases in between. The CDR3 DNA sequence: TGTGCCAGCAGGGGAGACCGAGTAACTAATGAAAAACTGTTTTTT. Amino acid sequence: CASRGDRVTNEKLFF. The full variable domain, completed using reference TRBV2 and TRBJ1-4, is EPEVTQTPSHQVTQMGQEVILRCVPISNHLYFYWYRQILGQKVEFLVSFYNNEISEKSEIFDDQFSVERPDGSNFTLKIRSTKLEDSAMYFCASRGDRVTNEKLFFGSGTQLSVL.

Note on this clone: Other nucleotide sequences from this sample produce the same CDR3. The chain carries TRBV5-1 and TRBJ2-1, with 7 bases that match TRBD2. CDR1 is SGHRS, CDR2 YFSETQ, per germline. The CDR3 extends over 15 amino acids. The junction had 4 bases not matched to a gene; V was cut back by 2 bases and J by 2 bases. The CDR3 coding sequence is TGCGCCAGCAGCTTAAGCCTAGCGGCCTACAATGAGCAGTTCTTC. Translation: CASSLSLAAYNEQFF.

This chain connects TRBV18 to TRBJ2-5, with a possible D match to TRBD1 (5 bases). Germline V lookup: CDR1 KGHSH, CDR2 LQKENI. Trimming pared 0 bases from V and 0 bases from J, leaving 14 bases between. This CDR3 is 17 amino acids long. The CDR3 spells CASSPPRQTVYQETQYF. As DNA, the CDR3 is TGTGCCAGCTCACCACCCAGACAGACAGTCTACCAAGAGACCCAGTACTTC.

The chain carries TRBV2 and TRBJ1-5, with D possibly TRBD1 on 6 matching bases. The CDR3 has 15 residues. Germline values: CDR1 SNHLY, CDR2 FYNNEI. Trimming left V 5 bases short and J 3 bases short, with 14 bases between. CDR3 nucleotides: TGTGCCAGCAGTCAAGACGGGACACCCAATCAGCCCCAGCATTTT. Translation: CASSQDGTPNQPQHF.

The chain recombines TRBV19 with TRBJ2-5; maybe TRBD2 (6 bases). The length of the CDR3 is 14 residues. Germline CDR1 LNHDA, CDR2 SQIVND (reference sequence). V was shortened by 5 bases and J by 1 base, with 11 bases between the two germline ends. CDR3 in amino acids: CASSRRGPQETQYF. The CDR3 DNA reads TGTGCCAGTAGTCGGAGGGGACCCCAAGAGACCCAGTACTTC.

The CDR3 nucleotides are TGTGCCAGCAGTGATTTAGAGGTATCCAATCAGCCCCAGCATTTT. It translates to CASSDLEVSNQPQHF. The chain has TRBV6-1 and TRBJ1-5; D not certain. CDR3 size: 15 residues. Germline V CDR1 and CDR2: MNHNS, SASEGT. The V and J ends lost 3 bases and 3 bases respectively, with 12 bases between them.

This clone was picked up a small number of times. The chain couples TRBV10-3 to TRBJ1-6; possibly TRBD1 for D (5 bases). V shed 3 bases and J shed 1 base, with 7 bases lying between them. From germline, CDR1 is ENHRY and CDR2 SYGVKD. The CDR3 covers 15 residues. The CDR3 DNA sequence: TGTGCCATCAGTGACGGGGGATCCTATAATTCACCCCTCCACTTT. Translation gives CAISDGGSYNSPLHF.

This chain connects TRBV7-9 to TRBJ2-1; 10 bases are shared with TRBD2. The CDR3 consists of 15 residues. V lost 5 bases to trimming and J lost 7 bases; unmatched junction nucleotides: 8. Germline-derived CDR1 and CDR2 are SEHNR and FQNEAQ (reference sequence). In nucleotides, the CDR3 is TGTGCCAGCAGCCCGTGGACTAGCGGACTGAATGAGCAGTTCTTC. Residues: CASSPWTSGLNEQFF.

The chain joins TRBV11-2 to TRBJ1-6; D is undetermined. V lost 2 bases and J lost 4, with 6 bases in between. From germline, CDR1 is SGHAT and CDR2 FQNNGV. The CDR3 is 14 residues long. CDR3 nucleotides: TGTGCCAGCAGCTTAACAGAATATAATTCACCCCTCCACTTT. Translation gives CASSLTEYNSPLHF.

This rearrangement joins TRBV18 to TRBJ1-2; D not resolved. Trimming took 0 bases from V and 7 from J, leaving 9 bases between them. Germline assignment: CDR1 KGHSH and CDR2 LQKENI. This CDR3 contains 13 residues. The CDR3 DNA reads as TGTGCCAGCTCACCACCGGAGCTATCTGGCTACACCTTC. The encoded protein is CASSPPELSGYTF.

The chain employs TRBV5-6 and TRBJ2-2; D ambiguous. From germline, CDR1 is SGHDT and CDR2 YYEEEE. The CDR3 has 13 amino acids. V was trimmed by 4 bases and J by 8 bases, leaving 12 bases between them. The chain's CDR3 is CASSPWGSGELFF. The CDR3 DNA reads TGTGCCAGCAGCCCGTGGGGTTCGGGGGAGCTGTTTTTT.